A single sample gave rise to the 14 T cell receptor beta chains below, sequenced in a study of T cell clonotyping in hematopoietic cell transplantation. The method was immunoSEQ multiplex PCR; TCRdb's version includes in-frame clones alone and lacks a portion of them. The sample lists under 20,000 clones; roughly 77% were seen once. The time point is: recipient sample about 28 days before transplant, after cytoreduction. The source material was peripheral blood mononuclear cells, sampled before stem cell transplant. Receptor source: a man in his fifties or sixties with acute myeloid leukemia. Some clones in this sample may be carry-over from other donors' samples.

The J gene is TRBJ2-3, the V gene TRBV19; 8 bases line up with TRBD1. J gave up 2 bases and V 5 bases, and 9 bases lay outside the gene matches. The germline gives CDR1 LNHDA, CDR2 SQIVND (reference sequence). This CDR3 has 16 residues. CDR3 coding DNA: TGTGCCAGTAGTCTGCGCGGACAGGGCTCCACAGATACGCAGTATTTT. Encoded protein: CASSLRGQGSTDTQYF.

This chain links TRBV30 with TRBJ1-5; tentatively, D is TRBD1 (5 bases). This CDR3 is built from 14 residues. Trimming cost V 5 bases and J 0 bases, with 11 bases left between them. The germline CDR1 and CDR2 sequences are GTSNPN and SVGIG (reference sequence). The CDR3 nucleotides are TGTGCCTGGGGGCCAGGGCATAGCAATCAGCCCCAGCATTTT. It yields the protein CAWGPGHSNQPQHF.

This rearrangement joins TRBV23-1 to TRBJ2-7; no clear D gene. TRBV23-1 is designated an ORF whose function remains uncertain. The CDR3 is made up of 12 amino acids. Between the trimmed V and J ends, which lost 5 bases and 3 bases, there was a span of 8 bases. CDR3 sequence reads: CASSDYSYEQYF. CDR3 sequence (DNA): TGCGCCAGCAGTGATTACAGCTACGAGCAGTACTTC.

This chain links TRBV7-2 with TRBJ2-5; 7 positions agree with TRBD2. The CDR3 runs to 14 residues. Germline V gene data show CDR1 as SGHTA and CDR2 as FQGNSA. With 5 bases clipped from V and 5 bases from J, the junction kept 8 bases outside the gene matches. Here the CDR3 DNA reads TGTGCCAGCAGCATCAGACTAGCCCGGGAGACCCAGTACTTC. It specifies CASSIRLARETQYF.

This sequence joins TRBV4-3 and TRBJ2-7, with 7 bases matching TRBD2. Germline loops: CDR1 LGHNA, CDR2 YSLEER. Losses at the gene ends were 0 bases for V and 2 bases for J; bases not matched to a gene: 13. This CDR3 has 18 amino acids. In DNA form, the CDR3 reads TGCGCCAGCAGCCAAGATCGGTACGCAGCGGGGTCCCCCTACGAGCAGTACTTC. Its protein product is CASSQDRYAAGSPYEQYF.

This rearrangement joins TRBV5-6 to TRBJ1-1; 7 bases agree with TRBD1. V lost 0 bases to trimming and J lost 1 base; unmatched junction nucleotides: 3. The germline V gene has CDR1 SGHDT and CDR2 YYEEEE. The CDR3 contains 15 residues. DNA for the CDR3: TGTGCCAGCAGCTTGGGGGCAGGGGGGAACACTGAAGCTTTCTTT. Translating gives CASSLGAGGNTEAFF.

The chain is built from TRBV7-2 and TRBJ1-1; 7 bases are a match to TRBD1. The CDR3 has 15 residues. J was trimmed by 1 base and V by 5 bases; bases with no gene match: 7. Germline CDR1 SGHTA, CDR2 FQGNSA. CDR3 coding DNA: TGTGCCAGCAGCCTGTCTCGGACAGGGAACACTGAAGCTTTCTTT. Translation gives CASSLSRTGNTEAFF.

The chain links TRBV7-2 to TRBJ2-1; D is ambiguous. The CDR3 has 13 amino acids. V was pared by 1 base and J by 5 bases, with 6 bases between. Germline CDR1 is SGHTA and CDR2 is FQGNSA. The CDR3 sequence: CASSLESDNEQFF. The CDR3 coding sequence is TGTGCCAGCAGCTTAGAATCCGACAATGAGCAGTTCTTC.

The chain is built from TRBV27 and TRBJ2-1; TRBD2 matches at 7 bases. CDR1 and CDR2 from the germline V gene are MNHEY and SMNVEV (reference sequence). V shed 1 base and J 7 bases; nucleotides not matched to a gene: 1. The length of the CDR3 is 13 residues. CDR3 nucleotides: TGTGCCAGCAGTTTATGGGGAGGGAATGAGCAGTTCTTC. As protein: CASSLWGGNEQFF.

This sequence joins TRBV6-6 and TRBJ2-2, with D perhaps TRBD1 (5 bases). From germline, CDR1 is MNHNY and CDR2 SVGAGI (reference sequence). The CDR3 is made up of 13 amino acids. V lost 5 bases and J 11 bases, leaving 15 bases between the germline ends. DNA for the CDR3: TGTGCCAGCAGTGCCTCGACAGCTGGAGAGCTGTTTTTT. Amino acid sequence: CASSASTAGELFF.

This clone was seen just once. This CDR3 is CASSQGSGQGIYEQYF. CDR3 coding DNA: TGTGCCAGCAGCCAGGGTTCGGGACAGGGCATCTACGAGCAGTACTTC. The V call is TRBV14, the J call TRBJ2-7; 9 bases line up with TRBD1. The CDR3 length is 16 residues. Germline V lookup: CDR1 SGHDN, CDR2 FVKESK. Trimming at V came to 3 bases and at J to 3 bases, leaving 9 bases not matched to a gene.

Only one count was recorded for this clone. The V gene is TRBV5-1, the J gene TRBJ2-7, with 9 bases fitting TRBD1. The J segment lost 5 bases and the V segment lost 5 bases, leaving 5 bases of the junction unmatched. Germline CDR1 SGHRS, CDR2 YFSETQ. The CDR3 sequence is 13 residues long. This CDR3 reads CASRGTGLNEQYF. The CDR3 DNA follows: TGCGCCAGCAGGGGGACAGGGCTCAACGAGCAGTACTTC.

J is TRBJ1-5 and V is TRBV2; D unresolved. Germline assignment: CDR1 SNHLY and CDR2 FYNNEI. The CDR3 totals 14 residues. Trimming shortened V by 6 bases and J by 7 bases, and 16 bases separated the two germline ends. This CDR3 reads CASRQAGYNQPQHF. CDR3 DNA sequence: TGTGCCAGCAGGCAGGCGGGGTATAACCAGCCCCAGCATTTT.

J is TRBJ2-7 and V is TRBV7-9; D might be TRBD2 (6 bases). V dropped 11 bases and J dropped 2 bases, with 13 bases sitting between them. The germline V gene has CDR1 SEHNR and CDR2 FQNEAQ (reference sequence). This CDR3 region has 12 residues. CDR3 protein: CAGEDSTYEQYF. The CDR3 nucleotides are TGTGCCGGGGAGGATTCAACCTACGAGCAGTACTTC.